One sample yielded the 24 T cell receptor beta chains listed below, sequenced in a study of Graves' ophthalmopathy and Graves' hyperthyroidism (dated by TCRdb to the late 2010s). Sequencer: Illumina HiSeq 2000. TCR beta CDR3 regions were amplified from RNA transcripts for repertoire sequencing. The first round was an RT-PCR using HTBI primers with the Qiagen OneStep RT-PCR kit, and this first round was followed by a second-round multiplex PCR, then size selection and purification. TCRdb handled the public reads itself, with Q25 trimming in fastp and clone calling in MiXCR, and kept productive beta chains. Each entry is one CDR3 protein sequence, shown with its most common DNA and genes. Within this sample are roughly 600,000 distinct CDR3 sequences, with about 35% of them counted one time only. Jointly, the top ten make up around 4% of the sample. The sequenced sample consisted of peripheral blood or thyroid tissue (not recorded which). The receptors come from an adult man with Graves' hyperthyroidism.

This clonotype was seen a handful of times. The chain links TRBV5-6 to TRBJ2-7; D is perhaps TRBD1 (5 bases). Germline loops: CDR1 SGHDT, CDR2 YYEEEE. V lost 0 bases, J lost 2 bases, and 9 bases lay in between. The CDR3 is 14 residues long. The CDR3 sequence is CASSLAVQAYEQYF. CDR3 nucleotides: TGTGCCAGCAGCTTGGCGGTACAGGCCTACGAGCAGTACTTC.

V usage is TRBV24-1 and J usage is TRBJ2-1, with a tentative D call TRBD1 (5 bases). Near its end, the DNA agrees better with TRBJ2-7, so the J call may be wrong. This CDR3 is 12 amino acids long. Germline-derived CDR1 and CDR2 are KGHDR and SFDVKD. CDR3 sequence (DNA): TGTGCCACCAGCTCAGGGTACAATGAGCAGTACTTC. It translates to CATSSGYNEQYF.

Remarks on this clonotype: A much bigger clone sits one base away, suggesting this may be a read error. The chain has TRBV7-2 and TRBJ1-2, with D uncertain. Germline V gene data show CDR1 as SGHTA and CDR2 as FQGNSA. This CDR3 comprises 17 residues. Trimming shortened V by 1 base and J by 3 bases, and 18 bases separated the two germline ends. The chain's CDR3 is CASSLGPQRALDYGYTF. CDR3 nucleotides: TGTGCCAGCAGCTTAGGACCACAGAGGGCGCTGGACTATGGCTACACCTTC.

To note about this clonotype: A much more abundant neighbour one base away suggests this may be a read error. CDR3 DNA sequence: TGTGCCAGTAGTATCAGGGCAGGGTTAGCTGGGGAGCTGTTTTTT. This gives the protein CASSIRAGLAGELFF. This chain joins TRBV7-2 and TRBJ2-2; D perhaps matches TRBD1 (5 bases). Between the trimmed V and J ends, which lost 9 bases and 8 bases, there was a span of 22 bases. The V gene's germline CDR1 is SGHTA and CDR2 FQGNSA. The CDR3 has 15 amino acids.

This clonotype came up many times. This chain joins TRBV4-2 and TRBJ1-2; no clear D gene. The germline V gene has CDR1 LGHNA and CDR2 YNFKEQ. Deletions cut 4 bases from V and 4 bases from J, with 13 bases between. CDR3 length equals 14 residues. CDR3 DNA: TGTGCCAGCAGCCCCGGGGTCCCTAGCTATGGCTACACCTTC. Its protein is CASSPGVPSYGYTF.

For this clonotype: Given a much more abundant clone one base away, this may be a read error. The rearrangement links TRBV5-1 to TRBJ2-5; D perhaps matches TRBD1 (5 bases). V lost 1 base and J 4 bases, leaving 29 bases between the germline ends. The length of the CDR3 is 20 residues. CDR1 is SGHRS, CDR2 YFSETQ, per germline. Here the CDR3 DNA reads TGCGCCAGCAGCTTGACCGAAGGAGCGTTCCCCGTCACAGGCCCAGAGACCCAGTACTTC. It is translated as CASSLTEGAFPVTGPETQYF.

V usage is TRBV7-9 and J usage is TRBJ2-7; TRBD1 matches at 7 bases. The CDR3 extends over 13 amino acids. CDR1 is SEHNR, CDR2 FQNEAQ, per germline (reference sequence). With 4 bases clipped from V and 6 bases from J, the junction kept 6 bases outside the gene matches. In DNA, the CDR3 is TGTGCCAGCAGCTCGGTAAAGGGGGCCGAGCAGTACTTC. Translation: CASSSVKGAEQYF.

The V call is TRBV7-4, the J call TRBJ2-7, with D possibly matching TRBD2 (6 bases). This CDR3 has 16 amino acids. Looked up from germline, CDR1 is SGHVT and CDR2 is SQSDAQ. Trimming removed 0 bases at V and 7 bases at J, with 19 bases between. The CDR3 loop reads CASSLARGEYYNEQYF. The CDR3 nucleotides are TGTGCCAGCAGCTTAGCGCGCGGGGAATACTACAATGAGCAGTACTTC.

At least ten counts were recorded for this clonotype. The chain employs TRBV19 and TRBJ1-2; tentative D call: TRBD1 (6 bases). The V gene lost 0 bases and the J gene lost 4 bases, with 12 bases spanning the gap. Germline V gene lookup returns CDR1 LNHDA and CDR2 SQIVND (reference sequence). This CDR3 contains 15 residues. CDR3 sequence (DNA): TGTGCCAGTAGTATAGACTTGGGACAAAGCTATGGCTACACCTTC. Translation gives CASSIDLGQSYGYTF.

The chain joins TRBV18 to TRBJ1-6; a weak D match, TRBD1 (5 bases). Germline-derived CDR1 and CDR2 are KGHSH and LQKENI. Between the trimmed V and J ends, which lost 2 bases and 9 bases, there was a span of 11 bases. The CDR3 length is 14 residues. The CDR3 sequence is CASSPGFGGSPLHF. CDR3 DNA: TGTGCCAGCTCACCAGGGTTTGGGGGTTCACCCCTCCACTTT. Using reference TRBV18 and TRBJ1-6 for the parts outside the CDR3, the full variable domain is NAGVMQNPRHLVRRRGQEARLRCSPMKGHSHVYWYRQLPEEGLKFMVYLQKENIIDESGMPKERFSAEFPKEGPSILRIQQVVRGDSAAYFCASSPGFGGSPLHFGNGTRLTVT.

Ten or more counts support this clonotype. This chain joins TRBV14 and TRBJ1-1; the D is unclear. Germline lookup yields CDR1 SGHDN and CDR2 FVKESK. V was trimmed by 1 base and J by 5 bases, leaving 8 bases between them. This CDR3 has 13 residues. The CDR3 region has the DNA TGTGCCAGCAGCCAAGTTTACAGAACTGAAGCTTTCTTT. Encoded protein: CASSQVYRTEAFF.

Regarding this clonotype: This sequence may be a read error, since a much larger clone differs from it by one base. V usage is TRBV7-8 and J usage is TRBJ1-1; the match to TRBD1 covers 7 bases. The CDR3 extends over 17 amino acids. Germline CDR1 reads SGHVS; CDR2 reads FQNEAQ. CDR3 protein: CASSAYRQGPSGTETFF. CDR3 in DNA: TGTGCCAGCAGCGCATACCGACAGGGCCCATCGGGGACTGAAACTTTCTTT.

The J gene is TRBJ2-6, the V gene TRBV10-3, with D perhaps given as TRBD1 or TRBD2 (6 bases each). Germline V gene lookup returns CDR1 ENHRY and CDR2 SYGVKD. Trimming pared 3 bases from V and 4 bases from J, leaving 13 bases between. The CDR3 is 16 residues long. As DNA, the CDR3 is TGTGCCATCAGTGAAAGGGGGGCGAGGGGGGCCAACGTCCTGACTTTC. Translating it yields CAISERGARGANVLTF.

This clonotype was observed at least ten times. The genes are TRBV6-5 and TRBJ2-5; perhaps TRBD1 as D (5 bases). Germline V CDR1 and CDR2: MNHEY, SVGAGI. Trimming took 3 bases from V and 5 from J, leaving 19 bases between them. The CDR3 runs 16 residues. The CDR3 reads CASSYSRLYPGETQYF. The CDR3 DNA is TGTGCCAGCAGTTATTCCCGGCTATATCCAGGGGAGACCCAGTACTTC.

This clonotype has a count of ten or more. The chain uses TRBV29-1 and TRBJ2-7; 9 bases map to TRBD1. This CDR3 has 13 residues. Trimming at V came to 1 base and at J to 2 bases, leaving 0 bases not matched to a gene. Germline CDR1 SQVTM, CDR2 ANQGSEA. The CDR3 coding sequence is TGCAGCGTTGAAGGACAGGGGGCCTACGAGCAGTACTTC. This encodes CSVEGQGAYEQYF.

In the case of this clonotype: In this CDR3 the conserved last residue, phenylalanine or tryptophan, is missing, so a read error is likely. The DNA is left out, because the CDR3 cannot be placed on it with certainty; the CDR3 is given as TCRdb lists it. The chain has TRBV12-3 or TRBV12-4 and TRBJ1-4; TRBD1, the table's D call, was not compared with the DNA. A total of 10 residues make up the CDR3, ends included. This chain's CDR3 is CASSPRTGSY.

This clonotype was observed many times. This chain joins TRBV4-1 and TRBJ2-7, with TRBD2 identical over 12 bases. Per germline, CDR1 MGHRA and CDR2 YSYEKL. V shed 1 base and J 0 bases; nucleotides not matched to a gene: 4. This CDR3 has 17 residues. CDR3 DNA sequence: TGCGCCAGCAGCCAAGTCGAACTAGCGGGAGGCTCCTACGAGCAGTACTTC. The encoded protein is CASSQVELAGGSYEQYF.

In its sample, this clonotype was seen once. This sequence joins TRBV12-3 or TRBV12-4 and TRBJ2-2; D gene ambiguous. This CDR3 has 12 residues. V shed 3 bases and J shed 9 bases, with 8 bases lying between them. Written as DNA, the CDR3 is TGTGCCAGCAGTTTCAGTCGGTGGGAGCTGTTTTTT. Its protein is CASSFSRWELFF.

CDR3 in amino acids: CASRTGQGTGSNQPQHF. The CDR3, as DNA: TGTGCCAGCAGGACGGGGCAGGGGACAGGTAGCAATCAGCCCCAGCATTTT. This chain connects TRBV12-3 or TRBV12-4 to TRBJ1-5, with 8 bases identical to TRBD1. Trimming cost V 6 bases and J 0 bases; bases outside gene matches: 10. This CDR3 has 17 amino acids.

The chain employs TRBV9 and TRBJ2-2; 10 nucleotides align to TRBD2. The junction had 13 bases not matched to a gene; V was cut back by 5 bases and J by 6 bases. Germline lookup yields CDR1 SGDLS and CDR2 YYNGEE. The CDR3 length is 17 residues. As DNA, the CDR3 is TGTGCCAGCAGTTTCGCTTCGGGGCTAGCGGGAGCCGGGGAGCTGTTTTTT. Encoded protein: CASSFASGLAGAGELFF.

CDR3 loop: CASSEVGQYF. The CDR3 DNA follows: TGTGCCAGCAGTGAAGTGGGGCAGTACTTC. This chain links TRBV6-1 with TRBJ2-7; D unresolved. Trimming shortened V by 1 base and J by 9 bases, and 4 bases separated the two germline ends. Germline V gene sequence: CDR1 MNHNS, CDR2 SASEGT. The CDR3 contains 10 residues.

This clonotype was picked up many times. V gene TRBV14 combines with J gene TRBJ2-7; weak D call: TRBD2 (5 bases). Trimming removed 4 bases at V and 0 bases at J, with 16 bases between. Germline assignment: CDR1 SGHDN and CDR2 FVKESK. The CDR3 sequence is 16 residues long. CDR3 sequence reads: CASSLHSGSPSYEQYF. Written as DNA, the CDR3 is TGTGCCAGCAGCCTTCATTCGGGGTCCCCCTCCTACGAGCAGTACTTC.

This clonotype was counted ten times or more. The chain employs TRBV7-2 and TRBJ1-5, with a possible D match to TRBD1 (6 bases). The CDR3 is 15 amino acids. V was shortened by 5 bases and J by 7 bases, with 18 bases between the two germline ends. Germline loops: CDR1 SGHTA, CDR2 FQGNSA. CDR3 region: CASSPTLQGGQPQHF. In nucleotides, the CDR3 is TGTGCCAGCAGCCCTACGTTACAGGGAGGCCAGCCCCAGCATTTT.

As concerns this clonotype: Sequence at one end of the junction differs from germline and may be a read error. This rearrangement joins TRBV6-6 to TRBJ1-4; 7 bases map to TRBD1. There are 14 residues in the CDR3. The germline gives CDR1 MNHNY, CDR2 SVGAGI (reference sequence). This chain's CDR3 is CANSEQGMDEKLFF. The CDR3 bases are TGTGCCAACAGTGAACAGGGGATGGATGAAAAACTGTTTTTT.